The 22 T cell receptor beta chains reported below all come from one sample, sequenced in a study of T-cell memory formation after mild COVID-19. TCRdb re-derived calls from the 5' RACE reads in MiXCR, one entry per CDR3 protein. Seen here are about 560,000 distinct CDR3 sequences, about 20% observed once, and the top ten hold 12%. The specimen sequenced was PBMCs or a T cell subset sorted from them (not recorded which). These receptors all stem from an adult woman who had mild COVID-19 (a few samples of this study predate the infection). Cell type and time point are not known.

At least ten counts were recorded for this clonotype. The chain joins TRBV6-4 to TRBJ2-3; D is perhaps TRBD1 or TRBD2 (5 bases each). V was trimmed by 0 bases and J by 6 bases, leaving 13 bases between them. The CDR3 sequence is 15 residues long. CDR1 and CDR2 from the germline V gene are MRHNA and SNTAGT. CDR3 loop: CASSDSPGRPDTQYF. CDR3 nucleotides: TGTGCCAGCAGTGACTCTCCGGGACGACCGGATACGCAGTATTTT.

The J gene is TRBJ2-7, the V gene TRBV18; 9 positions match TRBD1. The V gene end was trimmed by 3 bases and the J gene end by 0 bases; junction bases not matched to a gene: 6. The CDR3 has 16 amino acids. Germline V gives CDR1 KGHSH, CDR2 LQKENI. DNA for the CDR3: TGTGCCAGCTCACCTAAAGGGGACAGGGACTCCTACGAGCAGTACTTC. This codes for CASSPKGDRDSYEQYF.

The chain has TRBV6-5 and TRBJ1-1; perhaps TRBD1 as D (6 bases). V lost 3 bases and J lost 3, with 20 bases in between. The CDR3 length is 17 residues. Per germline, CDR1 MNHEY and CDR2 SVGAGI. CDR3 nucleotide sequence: TGTGCCAGCAGTTATCAGGGCACAGGGCTGAGGGACACTGAAGCTTTCTTT. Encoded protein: CASSYQGTGLRDTEAFF.

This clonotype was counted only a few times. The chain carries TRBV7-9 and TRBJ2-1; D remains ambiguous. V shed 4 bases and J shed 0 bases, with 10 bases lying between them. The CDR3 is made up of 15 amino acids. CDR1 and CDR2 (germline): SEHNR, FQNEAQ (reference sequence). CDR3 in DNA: TGTGCCAGCAGCTCCCCTCTGCGCTCCTACAATGAGCAGTTCTTC. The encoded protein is CASSSPLRSYNEQFF.

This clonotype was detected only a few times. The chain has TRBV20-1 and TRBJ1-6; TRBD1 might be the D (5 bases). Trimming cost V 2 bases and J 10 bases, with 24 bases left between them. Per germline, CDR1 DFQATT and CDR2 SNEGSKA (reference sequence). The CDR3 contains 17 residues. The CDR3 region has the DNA TGCAGTGCTAGAATTCCCCGGGGGATTGCCGATTTGTCACCCCTCCACTTT. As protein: CSARIPRGIADLSPLHF.

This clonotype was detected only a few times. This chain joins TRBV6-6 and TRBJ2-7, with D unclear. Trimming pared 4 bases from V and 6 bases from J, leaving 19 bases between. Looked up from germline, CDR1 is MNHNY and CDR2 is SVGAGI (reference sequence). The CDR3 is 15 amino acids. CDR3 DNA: TGTGCCAGCAGTTCGACCACGGACCCATGGCCCGAGCAGTACTTC. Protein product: CASSSTTDPWPEQYF.

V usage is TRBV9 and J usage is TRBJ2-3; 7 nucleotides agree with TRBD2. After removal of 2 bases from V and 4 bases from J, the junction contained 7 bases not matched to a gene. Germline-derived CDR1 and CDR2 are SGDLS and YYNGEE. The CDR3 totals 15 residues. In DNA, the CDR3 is TGTGCCAGCAGCGTTAGGGACTATCCTCCAGATACGCAGTATTTT. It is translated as CASSVRDYPPDTQYF.

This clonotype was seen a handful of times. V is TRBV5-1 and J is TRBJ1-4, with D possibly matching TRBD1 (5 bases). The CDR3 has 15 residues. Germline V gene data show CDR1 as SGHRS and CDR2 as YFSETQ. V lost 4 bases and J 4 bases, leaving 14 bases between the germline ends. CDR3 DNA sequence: TGCGCCAGCAGCCCAAGGGACGGAGTTAATGAAAAACTGTTTTTT. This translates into CASSPRDGVNEKLFF.

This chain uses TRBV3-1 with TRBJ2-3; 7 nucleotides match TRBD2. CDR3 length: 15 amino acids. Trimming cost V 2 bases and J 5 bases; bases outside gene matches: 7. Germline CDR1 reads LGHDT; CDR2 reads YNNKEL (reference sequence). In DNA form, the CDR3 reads TGTGCCAGCAGCCAAAGAAGGAAGCGGGGAGATACGCAGTATTTT. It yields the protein CASSQRRKRGDTQYF.

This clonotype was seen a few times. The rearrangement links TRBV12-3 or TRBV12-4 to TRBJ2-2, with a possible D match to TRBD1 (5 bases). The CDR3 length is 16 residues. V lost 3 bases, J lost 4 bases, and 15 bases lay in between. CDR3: CASSFSPWGGTGELFF. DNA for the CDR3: TGTGCCAGCAGTTTTAGTCCATGGGGCGGCACCGGGGAGCTGTTTTTT.

The CDR3 nucleotides read TGCGCCAGCAGCCAAGATGACTTTACAGGGGGAGATTCCATCACAGATACGCAGTATTTT. Encoded protein: CASSQDDFTGGDSITDTQYF. The rearrangement joins TRBV4-3 to TRBJ2-3; TRBD1 agrees at 8 bases. After removal of 0 bases from V and 2 bases from J, the junction contained 16 bases not matched to a gene. This CDR3 spans 20 amino acids. The germline CDR1 and CDR2 sequences are LGHNA and YSLEER.

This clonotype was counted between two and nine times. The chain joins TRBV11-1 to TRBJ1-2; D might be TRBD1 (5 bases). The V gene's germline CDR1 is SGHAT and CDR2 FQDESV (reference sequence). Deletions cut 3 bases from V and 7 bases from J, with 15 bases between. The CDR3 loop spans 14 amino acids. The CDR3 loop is CASSFRQGIGGYTF. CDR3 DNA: TGTGCCAGCAGCTTCCGTCAGGGAATAGGTGGCTACACCTTC. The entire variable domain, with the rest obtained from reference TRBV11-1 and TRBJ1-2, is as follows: EAEVAQSPRYKITEKSQAVAFWCDPISGHATLYWYRQILGQGPELLVQFQDESVVDDSQLPKDRFSAERLKGVDSTLKIQPAELGDSAMYLCASSFRQGIGGYTFGSGTRLTVV.

CDR3 in DNA: TGTGCCAGCAGCGTAGCCGGGGGACCTCACCAAGAGACCCAGTACTTC. Encoded protein: CASSVAGGPHQETQYF. The genes are TRBV9 and TRBJ2-5, with D tentatively TRBD2 (6 bases). This CDR3 has 16 residues. Looked up from germline, CDR1 is SGDLS and CDR2 is YYNGEE. V lost 0 bases and J lost 0, with 12 bases in between.

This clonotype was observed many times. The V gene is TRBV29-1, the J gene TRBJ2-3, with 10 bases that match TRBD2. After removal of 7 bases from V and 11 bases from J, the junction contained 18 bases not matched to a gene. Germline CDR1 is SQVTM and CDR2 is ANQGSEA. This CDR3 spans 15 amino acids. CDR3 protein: CSALGLAEDGPEQYF. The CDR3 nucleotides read TGCAGCGCCCTAGGACTAGCGGAAGACGGACCCGAGCAGTATTTT.

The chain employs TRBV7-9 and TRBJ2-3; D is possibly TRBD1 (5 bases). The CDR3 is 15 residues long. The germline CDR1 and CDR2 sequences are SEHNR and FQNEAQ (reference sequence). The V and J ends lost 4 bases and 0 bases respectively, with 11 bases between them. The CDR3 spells CASSSTDLSTDTQYF. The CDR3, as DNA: TGTGCCAGCAGCTCGACAGACCTTAGCACAGATACGCAGTATTTT. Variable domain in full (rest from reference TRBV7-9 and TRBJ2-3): DTGVSQNPRHKITKRGQNVTFRCDPISEHNRLYWYRQTLGQGPEFLTYFQNEAQLEKSRLLSDRFSAERPKGSFSTLEIQRTEQGDSAMYLCASSSTDLSTDTQYFGPGTRLTVL.

CDR3 residues: CASSLRQIEQFF. The CDR3 DNA reads as TGTGCCAGCAGTTTAAGGCAGATTGAGCAGTTCTTC. The chain carries TRBV27 and TRBJ2-1; D unclear. CDR3 length equals 12 residues. V was cut by 2 bases and J by 9 bases, with 8 bases left in between. Looked up from germline, CDR1 is MNHEY and CDR2 is SMNVEV (reference sequence).

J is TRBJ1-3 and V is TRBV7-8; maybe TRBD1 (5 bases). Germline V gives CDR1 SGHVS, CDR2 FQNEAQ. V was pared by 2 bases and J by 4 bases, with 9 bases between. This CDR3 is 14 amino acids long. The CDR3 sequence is CASSLRGPGNTIYF. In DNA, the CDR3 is TGTGCCAGCAGCTTACGGGGACCGGGAAACACCATATATTTT. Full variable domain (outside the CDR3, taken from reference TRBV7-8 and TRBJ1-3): GAGVSQSPRYKVAKRGQDVALRCDPISGHVSLFWYQQALGQGPEFLTYFQNEAQLDKSGLPSDRFFAERPEGSVSTLKIQRTQQEDSAVYLCASSLRGPGNTIYFGEGSWLTVV.

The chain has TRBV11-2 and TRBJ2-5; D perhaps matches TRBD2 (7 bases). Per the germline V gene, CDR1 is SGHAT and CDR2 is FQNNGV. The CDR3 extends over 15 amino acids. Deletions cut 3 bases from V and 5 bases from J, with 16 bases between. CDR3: CASSFRGGGAETQYF. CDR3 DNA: TGTGCCAGCAGCTTCCGAGGAGGGGGGGCGGAGACCCAGTACTTC.

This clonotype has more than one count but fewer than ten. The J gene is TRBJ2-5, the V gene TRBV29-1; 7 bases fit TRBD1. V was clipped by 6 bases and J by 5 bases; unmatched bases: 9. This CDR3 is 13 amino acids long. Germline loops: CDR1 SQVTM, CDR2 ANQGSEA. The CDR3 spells CSVRTGQWETQYF. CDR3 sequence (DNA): TGCAGCGTGAGGACAGGACAGTGGGAGACCCAGTACTTC.

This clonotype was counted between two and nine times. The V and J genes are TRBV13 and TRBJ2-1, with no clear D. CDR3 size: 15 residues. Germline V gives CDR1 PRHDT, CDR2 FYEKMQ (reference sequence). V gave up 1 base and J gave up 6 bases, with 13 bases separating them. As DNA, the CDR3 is TGTGCCAGCAGCTTAGTTCCCTTGGTTAGCAATGAGCAGTTCTTC. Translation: CASSLVPLVSNEQFF. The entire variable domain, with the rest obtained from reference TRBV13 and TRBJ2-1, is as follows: AAGVIQSPRHLIKEKRETATLKCYPIPRHDTVYWYQQGPGQDPQFLISFYEKMQSDKGSIPDRFSAQQFSDYHSELNMSSLELGDSALYFCASSLVPLVSNEQFFGPGTRLTVL.

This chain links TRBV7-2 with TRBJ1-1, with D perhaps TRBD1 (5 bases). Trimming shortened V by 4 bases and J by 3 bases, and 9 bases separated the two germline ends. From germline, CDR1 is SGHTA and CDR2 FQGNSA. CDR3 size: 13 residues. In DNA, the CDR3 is TGTGCCAGCAGCTCCTTAGGGGACACTGAAGCTTTCTTT. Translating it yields CASSSLGDTEAFF.

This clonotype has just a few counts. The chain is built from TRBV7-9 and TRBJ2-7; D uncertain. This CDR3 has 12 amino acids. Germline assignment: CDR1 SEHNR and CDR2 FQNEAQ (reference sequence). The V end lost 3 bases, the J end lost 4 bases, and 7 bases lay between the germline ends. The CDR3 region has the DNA TGTGCCAGCAGCTTCGCAGAATACGAGCAGTACTTC. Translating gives CASSFAEYEQYF.